This T cell receptor (beta chain) was observed in a study of cytomegalovirus exposure and HLA in healthy donors. The study's findings and limits: The number of N-insertions in an Asian-associated ancestry cluster was reportedly below the roughly 670-donor mean in a later analysis. Differences between HLA loci emerged in a later analysis of TCR association rates, with DRB1 most and HLA-C fewest.

The study ran its PCR with 60 Vbeta and 13 Jbeta primers. Assay: immunoSEQ multiplex PCR; the TCRdb copy retains only in-frame clones and omits some. The sample holds 140,000 to 150,000 clones, about 71% seen once. This clone was counted only a few times. Its antigen is not known. All the people who gave samples were healthy bone marrow donors. Germline lookup yields CDR1 MGHRA and CDR2 YSYEKL. V lost 3 bases and J lost 10; bases outside the gene matches: 21. The CDR3 covers 18 residues. What was sequenced was PBMCs. This sequence originates from a woman aged 55-69 years in good health and CMV-seropositive. V is TRBV4-1 and J is TRBJ2-1; the match to TRBD2 covers 7 bases. The CDR3 region has the DNA TGCGCCAGCAGCCAGCTTACGTTGACTAGCCCAATGTACTCGGAGCAGTTCTTC. The encoded protein is CASSQLTLTSPMYSEQFF.